One sample yielded the 18 T cell receptor beta chains listed below, sequenced in a study of shared clonotypes between healthy human individuals. Generated by immunoSEQ multiplex PCR, the TCRdb table keeps only in-frame clones and is missing some. The table lists about 1.5 million clones, roughly 98% of them singletons. Specimen: naive CD4+ T cells sorted from blood. Subset defined: CD45RA+ positively selected. The receptors shown here come from a young man in good health.

The chain has TRBV11-2 and TRBJ2-5, with D possibly called TRBD1 or TRBD2 (5 bases each). CDR3 length: 14 amino acids. In germline, CDR1 is SGHAT, CDR2 FQNNGV. Between the trimmed V and J ends, which lost 5 bases and 1 base, there was a span of 11 bases. The CDR3 loop is CASSPDSGQETQYF. CDR3 DNA: TGTGCCAGCAGCCCTGACAGCGGCCAAGAGACCCAGTACTTC.

V usage is TRBV30 and J usage is TRBJ2-7, with 8 nucleotides matching TRBD2. The V segment lost 1 base and the J segment 10 bases; nucleotides outside the gene matches: 9. The V gene's germline CDR1 is GTSNPN and CDR2 SVGIG (reference sequence). The CDR3 totals 13 residues. CDR3 residues: CAWSGGSGRIQYF. CDR3 DNA sequence: TGTGCCTGGAGTGGAGGGAGCGGGAGAATACAGTACTTC.

V and J are TRBV2 and TRBJ2-3; D is tentatively TRBD1 or TRBD2 (5 bases each). Trimming pared 4 bases from V and 4 bases from J, leaving 6 bases between. The CDR3 consists of 12 residues. Germline CDR1 is SNHLY and CDR2 is FYNNEI. The DNA for the CDR3 is TGTGCCAGCAGTGGGGGACCAGATACGCAGTATTTT. This sequence encodes CASSGGPDTQYF.

V gene TRBV11-3 combines with J gene TRBJ2-1, with D tentatively TRBD2 (7 bases). The CDR3 contains 16 residues. The germline V gene encodes CDR1 SGHNT and CDR2 YENEEA. V shed 5 bases and J shed 9 bases, with 23 bases lying between them. CDR3 protein: CASSQRGGRYGLEQFF. The CDR3 DNA sequence: TGTGCCAGCAGCCAAAGGGGGGGCCGGTACGGTCTTGAGCAGTTCTTC. The whole variable domain, remainder taken from reference TRBV11-3 and TRBJ2-1, is EAGVVQSPRYKIIEKKQPVAFWCNPISGHNTLYWYLQNLGQGPELLIRYENEEAVDDSQLPKDRFSAERLKGVDSTLKIQPAELGDSAVYLCASSQRGGRYGLEQFFGPGTRLTVL.

This clone was observed a single time. V gene TRBV9 combines with J gene TRBJ1-3; D is undetermined. V lost 0 bases and J lost 3, with 7 bases in between. This CDR3 comprises 14 residues. CDR1 is SGDLS and CDR2 is YYNGEE in the germline V gene. The CDR3 DNA reads as TGTGCCAGCAGCGTAGCACCTATTGGAAACACCATATATTTT. Its protein product is CASSVAPIGNTIYF.

The rearrangement links TRBV6-6 to TRBJ2-5, with TRBD2 matching 9 bases. The CDR3 extends over 15 amino acids. The V gene's germline CDR1 is MNHNY and CDR2 SVGAGI (reference sequence). V lost 5 bases and J lost 4; bases outside the gene matches: 8. The CDR3 DNA reads as TGTGCCAGCAGTATCCAACGAGCGGGAGGAGAGACCCAGTACTTC. It is translated as CASSIQRAGGETQYF.

The chain joins TRBV7-6 to TRBJ2-5; a weak D match, TRBD1 (6 bases). This CDR3 is built from 14 residues. The ends were cut back, 5 bases at V and 5 bases at J, with 15 bases in the middle. Germline loops: CDR1 SGHVS, CDR2 FNYEAQ. CDR3 amino acids: CASSLTGLGETQYF. In nucleotides, the CDR3 is TGTGCCAGCAGCCTTACAGGGTTGGGGGAGACCCAGTACTTC.

The chain is built from TRBV28 and TRBJ2-7; no reliable D call. Germline loops: CDR1 MDHEN, CDR2 SYDVKM. V shed 6 bases and J shed 2 bases, with 8 bases lying between them. CDR3 length equals 12 residues. The DNA of the CDR3 is TGTGCCAGCAGGCATTCGGCCTACGAGCAGTACTTC. Amino acid sequence: CASRHSAYEQYF.

V gene TRBV6-1 combines with J gene TRBJ1-1; 8 bases agree with TRBD1. J lost 7 bases, V lost 6 bases, and 10 bases had no gene match. This CDR3 has 14 amino acids. In germline, CDR1 is MNHNS, CDR2 SASEGT. In DNA, the CDR3 is TGTGCCAGCAGGGTACTCACAGGGGGGTTTGAAGCTTTCTTT. Its protein is CASRVLTGGFEAFF.

This clone was counted a single time. The chain combines TRBV6-6 with TRBJ2-7; 12 positions match TRBD2. Trimming took 8 bases from V and 0 from J; bases not matched to a gene: 5. CDR1 and CDR2 from the germline V gene are MNHNY and SVGAGI (reference sequence). The CDR3 sequence is 15 residues long. CDR3 amino acids: CASLAGGGGSYEQYF. The CDR3 nucleotides read TGTGCCAGCCTAGCGGGAGGGGGTGGCTCCTACGAGCAGTACTTC.

The chain carries TRBV5-4 and TRBJ2-2; D gene ambiguous. Germline CDR1 SGHNT, CDR2 YYREEE (reference sequence). With 4 bases removed from V and 7 bases from J, the gap between germline ends came to 8 bases. The CDR3 loop spans 12 amino acids. This chain's CDR3 is CASSGGLGELFF. The CDR3, as DNA: TGTGCCAGCAGCGGCGGTCTCGGGGAGCTGTTTTTT.

This CDR3 is CASSFVGTYEQYF. The CDR3 bases are TGTGCCAGTAGCTTCGTTGGGACCTACGAGCAGTACTTC. The chain joins TRBV19 to TRBJ2-7, with D uncertain. Trimming pared 6 bases from V and 2 bases from J, leaving 11 bases between. The germline V gene encodes CDR1 LNHDA and CDR2 SQIVND (reference sequence). The CDR3 runs to 13 residues.

The chain is built from TRBV28 and TRBJ1-2, with D tentatively TRBD1 (5 bases). Germline assignment: CDR1 MDHEN and CDR2 SYDVKM. V shed 4 bases and J shed 3 bases, with 12 bases lying between them. The CDR3 totals 14 residues. The CDR3 DNA reads as TGTGCCAGCAGTTCTGCCGGGGCGGACTATGGCTACACCTTC. Residues: CASSSAGADYGYTF.

The genes are TRBV10-3 and TRBJ2-1; D unclear. CDR1 is ENHRY, CDR2 SYGVKD, per germline. V was cut by 5 bases and J by 6 bases, with 8 bases left in between. This CDR3 spans 12 amino acids. The CDR3 bases are TGTGCCATCAGTTCTAGACTCAATGAGCAGTTCTTC. This codes for CAISSRLNEQFF.

This clone has a single count. The chain uses TRBV11-2 and TRBJ2-7; 8 bases map to TRBD2. J lost 2 bases, V lost 0 bases, and 12 bases had no gene match. CDR1 is SGHAT and CDR2 is FQNNGV in the germline V gene. The CDR3 has 18 residues. The CDR3 spells CASSLDVWREDRAYEQYF. CDR3 DNA sequence: TGTGCCAGCAGCTTAGATGTTTGGCGGGAGGACCGGGCCTACGAGCAGTACTTC. Based on the CDR3 plus reference TRBV11-2 and TRBJ2-7, the full variable domain is EAGVAQSPRYKIIEKRQSVAFWCNPISGHATLYWYQQILGQGPKLLIQFQNNGVVDDSQLPKDRFSAERLKGVDSTLKIQPAKLEDSAVYLCASSLDVWREDRAYEQYFGPGTRLTVT.

In its sample, this clone was seen a few times. This sequence joins TRBV7-3 and TRBJ2-1; 14 bases agree with TRBD2. Germline-derived CDR1 and CDR2 are SGHTA and FQGTGA. V dropped 4 bases and J dropped 6; count of bases not matched to a gene: 8. The CDR3 loop spans 17 amino acids. CDR3 in amino acids: CASSSGTSGRRGNEQFF. DNA of the CDR3: TGTGCCAGCAGCTCCGGGACTAGCGGGAGACGAGGCAATGAGCAGTTCTTC.

This chain joins TRBV6-1 and TRBJ1-5; 9 nucleotides align to TRBD1. V lost 2 bases and J lost 0; bases outside the gene matches: 14. Germline loops: CDR1 MNHNS, CDR2 SASEGT. This CDR3 comprises 20 residues. The CDR3 coding sequence is TGTGCCAGCAGTGAACAGGCCCGGGACAGGGCCGACTATAGCAATCAGCCCCAGCATTTT. Protein product: CASSEQARDRADYSNQPQHF.

The chain employs TRBV18 and TRBJ1-5; no reliable D call. The V end lost 3 bases, the J end lost 4 bases, and 7 bases lay between the germline ends. CDR1 and CDR2 (germline): KGHSH, LQKENI. The CDR3 loop spans 13 amino acids. Written as DNA, the CDR3 is TGTGCCAGCTCACCCTGGGCGAATCAGCCCCAGCATTTT. This encodes CASSPWANQPQHF.